This T cell receptor beta chain was retrieved from a study of shared clonotypes between healthy human individuals. The overall study: Donor ages ranged 18 to 49 years: a couple of women, a few men.

V gave up 5 bases and J gave up 3 bases, with 13 bases separating them. The CDR3 length is 13 residues. Germline-derived CDR1 and CDR2 are GTSNPN and SVGIG (reference sequence). Clones were read by immunoSEQ multiplex PCR, and TCRdb kept only the in-frame ones, dropping some. The table has 2 million to 2.5 million clones, over 85% seen once. The V gene is TRBV30, the J gene TRBJ1-2; D is possibly TRBD1 (5 bases). Sample: naive CD4+ T cells from PBMCs. As to subset: CD45RA+ positively selected. The clonotype originates from a man aged 18 to 29 in good health. Some clones in this sample may be carry-over from other donors' samples. This CDR3 reads CAWGDPHHYGYTF. CDR3 DNA sequence: TGTGCCTGGGGGGACCCCCACCACTATGGCTACACCTTC.